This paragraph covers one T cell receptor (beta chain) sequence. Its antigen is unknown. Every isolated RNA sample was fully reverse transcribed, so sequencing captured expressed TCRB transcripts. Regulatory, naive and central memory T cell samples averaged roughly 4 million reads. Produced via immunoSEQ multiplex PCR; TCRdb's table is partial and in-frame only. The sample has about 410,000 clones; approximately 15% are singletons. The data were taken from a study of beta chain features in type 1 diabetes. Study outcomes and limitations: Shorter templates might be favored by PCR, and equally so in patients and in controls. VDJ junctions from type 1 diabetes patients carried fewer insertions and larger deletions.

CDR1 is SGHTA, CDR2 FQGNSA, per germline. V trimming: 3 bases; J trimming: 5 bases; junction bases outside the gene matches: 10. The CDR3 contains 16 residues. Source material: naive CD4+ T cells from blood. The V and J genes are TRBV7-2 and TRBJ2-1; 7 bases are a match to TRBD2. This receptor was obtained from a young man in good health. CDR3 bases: TGTGCCAGCAGCTTTCCACTAGCGTCCCTCGACAATGAGCAGTTCTTC. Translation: CASSFPLASLDNEQFF.